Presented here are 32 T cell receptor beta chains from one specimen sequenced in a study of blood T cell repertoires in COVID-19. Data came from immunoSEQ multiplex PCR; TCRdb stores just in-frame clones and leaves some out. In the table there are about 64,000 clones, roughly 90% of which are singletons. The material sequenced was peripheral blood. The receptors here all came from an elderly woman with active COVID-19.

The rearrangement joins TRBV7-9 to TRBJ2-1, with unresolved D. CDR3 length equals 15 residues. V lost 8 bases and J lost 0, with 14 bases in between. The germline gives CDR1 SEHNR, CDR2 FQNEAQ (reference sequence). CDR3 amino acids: CASAAQASSYNEQFF. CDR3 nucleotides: TGTGCCAGCGCTGCCCAGGCCTCCTCCTACAATGAGCAGTTCTTC. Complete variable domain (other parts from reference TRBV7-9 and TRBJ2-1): DTGVSQNPRHKITKRGQNVTFRCDPISEHNRLYWYRQTLGQGPEFLTYFQNEAQLEKSRLLSDRFSAERPKGSFSTLEIQRTEQGDSAMYLCASAAQASSYNEQFFGPGTRLTVL.

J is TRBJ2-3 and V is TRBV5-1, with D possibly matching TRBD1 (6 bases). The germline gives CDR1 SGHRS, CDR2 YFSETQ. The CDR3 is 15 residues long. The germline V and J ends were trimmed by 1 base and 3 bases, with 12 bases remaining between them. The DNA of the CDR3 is TGCGCCAGCAGCTTGATTCAGGGGACGACAGATACGCAGTATTTT. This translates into CASSLIQGTTDTQYF.

The DNA for the CDR3 is TGCGCCAGCAGCTTGCCCTCAGGGGCTAGCGGGACCTACAATGAGCAGTTCTTC. Translating it yields CASSLPSGASGTYNEQFF. The chain employs TRBV5-1 and TRBJ2-1; 9 nucleotides line up with TRBD2. Unmatched junction bases numbered 10, after V lost 1 base and J lost 2 bases. CDR3 length: 18 amino acids. Germline values: CDR1 SGHRS, CDR2 YFSETQ.

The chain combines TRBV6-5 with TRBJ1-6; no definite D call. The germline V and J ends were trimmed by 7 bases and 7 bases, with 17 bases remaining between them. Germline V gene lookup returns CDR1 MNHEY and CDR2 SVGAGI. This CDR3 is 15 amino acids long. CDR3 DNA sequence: TGTGCCAGCACTCGGAGCCTGGCGCAAAATTCACCCCTCCACTTT. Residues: CASTRSLAQNSPLHF.

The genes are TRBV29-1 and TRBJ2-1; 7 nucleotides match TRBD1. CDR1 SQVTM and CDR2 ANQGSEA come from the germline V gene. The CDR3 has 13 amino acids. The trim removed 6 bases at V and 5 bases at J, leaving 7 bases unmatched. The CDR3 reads CSVDRVLNNEQFF. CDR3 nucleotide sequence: TGCAGCGTCGACAGGGTCCTAAACAATGAGCAGTTCTTC.

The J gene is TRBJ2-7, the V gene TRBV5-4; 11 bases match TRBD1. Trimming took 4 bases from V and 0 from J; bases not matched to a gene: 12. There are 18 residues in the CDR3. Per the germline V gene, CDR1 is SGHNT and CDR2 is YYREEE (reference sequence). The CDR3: CASSRTVFGTGGSYEQYV. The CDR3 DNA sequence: TGTGCCAGCAGCCGGACCGTTTTTGGGACAGGGGGCTCCTACGAGCAGTACGTC.

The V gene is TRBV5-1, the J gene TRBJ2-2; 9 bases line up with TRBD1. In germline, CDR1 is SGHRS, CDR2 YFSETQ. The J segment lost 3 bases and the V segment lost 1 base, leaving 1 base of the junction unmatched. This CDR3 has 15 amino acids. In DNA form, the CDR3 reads TGCGCCAGCAGCTTGAGGACAGGGGACACCGGGGAGCTGTTTTTT. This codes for CASSLRTGDTGELFF.

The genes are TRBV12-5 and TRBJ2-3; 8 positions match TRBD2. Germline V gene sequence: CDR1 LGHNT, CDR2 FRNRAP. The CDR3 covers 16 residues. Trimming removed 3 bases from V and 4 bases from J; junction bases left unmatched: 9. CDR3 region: CASGLRGGNLADTQYF. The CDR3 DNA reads TGTGCTAGTGGTTTACGGGGGGGCAATTTGGCAGATACGCAGTATTTT.

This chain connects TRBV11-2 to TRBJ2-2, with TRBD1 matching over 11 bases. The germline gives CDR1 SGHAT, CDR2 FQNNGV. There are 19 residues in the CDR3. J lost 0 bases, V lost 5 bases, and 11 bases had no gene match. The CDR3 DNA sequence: TGTGCCAGCAGCCCGGCGTTGGGACAGGGGGTTTCGAACACCGGGGAGCTGTTTTTT. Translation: CASSPALGQGVSNTGELFF.

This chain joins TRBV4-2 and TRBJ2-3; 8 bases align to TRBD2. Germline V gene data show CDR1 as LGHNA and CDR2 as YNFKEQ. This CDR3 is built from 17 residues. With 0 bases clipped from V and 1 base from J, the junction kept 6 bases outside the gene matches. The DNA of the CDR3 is TGTGCCAGCAGCCAAGAACCAGCGGGGGTGGGCACAGATACGCAGTATTTT. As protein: CASSQEPAGVGTDTQYF.

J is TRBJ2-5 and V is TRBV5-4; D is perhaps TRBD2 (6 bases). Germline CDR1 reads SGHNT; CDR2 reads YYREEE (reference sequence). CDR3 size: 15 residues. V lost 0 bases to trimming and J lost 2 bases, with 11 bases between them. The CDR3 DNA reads TGTGCCAGCAGCTTGGTGGAGGGGAGGCAAGAGACCCAGTACTTC. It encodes CASSLVEGRQETQYF. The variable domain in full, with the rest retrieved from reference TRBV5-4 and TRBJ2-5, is ETGVTQSPTHLIKTRGQQVTLRCSSQSGHNTVSWYQQALGQGPQFIFQYYREEENGRGNFPPRFSGLQFPNYSSELNVNALELDDSALYLCASSLVEGRQETQYFGPGTRLLVL.

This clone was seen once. CDR3 residues: CASSLTASDTQYF. Here the CDR3 DNA reads TGTGCCAGCAGCCTTACAGCATCGGATACGCAGTATTTT. The chain couples TRBV7-2 to TRBJ2-3, with D uncertain. The germline V gene encodes CDR1 SGHTA and CDR2 FQGNSA. The CDR3 totals 13 residues. V dropped 5 bases and J dropped 6 bases, with 12 bases sitting between them.

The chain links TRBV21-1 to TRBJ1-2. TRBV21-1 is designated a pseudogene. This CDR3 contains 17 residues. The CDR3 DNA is TGTGCCAGCAGCACGTATTGGGAGGGGATGACGAACTATGGCTACACCTTC. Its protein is CASSTYWEGMTNYGYTF.

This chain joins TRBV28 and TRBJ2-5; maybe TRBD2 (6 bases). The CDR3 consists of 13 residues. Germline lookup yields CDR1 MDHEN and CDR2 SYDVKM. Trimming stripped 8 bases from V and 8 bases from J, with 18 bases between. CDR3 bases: TGTGCCAGCTACGGGGGACCACACGGCACCCAGTACTTC. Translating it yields CASYGGPHGTQYF. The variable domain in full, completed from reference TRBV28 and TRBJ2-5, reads DVKVTQSSRYLVKRTGEKVFLECVQDMDHENMFWYRQDPGLGLRLIYFSYDVKMKEKGDIPEGYSVSREKKERFSLILESASTNQTSMYLCASYGGPHGTQYFGPGTRLLVL.

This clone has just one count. CDR3 region: CASRRDSQETQYF. The CDR3 DNA follows: TGTGCCAGCAGGAGGGACAGCCAAGAGACCCAGTACTTC. The chain has TRBV7-9 and TRBJ2-5; 7 bases match TRBD1. With 6 bases clipped from V and 1 base from J, the junction kept 2 bases outside the gene matches. The germline V gene encodes CDR1 SEHNR and CDR2 FQNEAQ (reference sequence). This CDR3 spans 13 amino acids.

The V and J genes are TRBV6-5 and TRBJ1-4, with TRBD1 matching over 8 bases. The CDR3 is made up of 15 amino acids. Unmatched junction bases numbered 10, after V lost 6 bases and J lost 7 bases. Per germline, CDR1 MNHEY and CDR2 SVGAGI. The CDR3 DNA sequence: TGTGCCAGCAGACAACCCAGGGGGCCTAGTGAAAAACTGTTTTTT. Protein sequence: CASRQPRGPSEKLFF.

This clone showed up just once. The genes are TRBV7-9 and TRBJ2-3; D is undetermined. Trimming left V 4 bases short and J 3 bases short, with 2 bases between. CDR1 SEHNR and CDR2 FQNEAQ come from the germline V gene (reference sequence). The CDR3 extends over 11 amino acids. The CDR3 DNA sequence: TGTGCCAGCAGCTCAACAGATACGCAGTATTTT. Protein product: CASSSTDTQYF. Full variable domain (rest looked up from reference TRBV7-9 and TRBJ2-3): DTGVSQNPRHKITKRGQNVTFRCDPISEHNRLYWYRQTLGQGPEFLTYFQNEAQLEKSRLLSDRFSAERPKGSFSTLEIQRTEQGDSAMYLCASSSTDTQYFGPGTRLTVL.

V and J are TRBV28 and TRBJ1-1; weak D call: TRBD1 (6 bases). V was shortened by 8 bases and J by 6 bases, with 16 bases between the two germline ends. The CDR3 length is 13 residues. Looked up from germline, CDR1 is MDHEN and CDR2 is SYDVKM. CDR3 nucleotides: TGTGCCAGCGGGCCTACAGGGTTCGCTGAAGCTTTCTTT. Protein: CASGPTGFAEAFF.

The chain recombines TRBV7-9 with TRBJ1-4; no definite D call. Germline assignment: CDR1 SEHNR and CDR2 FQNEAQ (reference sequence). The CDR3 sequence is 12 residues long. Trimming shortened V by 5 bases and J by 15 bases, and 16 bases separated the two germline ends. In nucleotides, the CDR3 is TGTGCCAGCAGCCCCGGTTGGCCCGGGTTGTTTTTT. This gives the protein CASSPGWPGLFF. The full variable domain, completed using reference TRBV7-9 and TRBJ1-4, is DTGVSQNPRHKITKRGQNVTFRCDPISEHNRLYWYRQTLGQGPEFLTYFQNEAQLEKSRLLSDRFSAERPKGSFSTLEIQRTEQGDSAMYLCASSPGWPGLFFGSGTQLSVL.

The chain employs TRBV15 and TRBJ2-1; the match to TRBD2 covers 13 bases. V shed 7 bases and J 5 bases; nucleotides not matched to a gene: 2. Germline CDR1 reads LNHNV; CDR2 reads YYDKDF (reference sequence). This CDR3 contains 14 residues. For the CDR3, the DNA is TGTGCCACCATGGGGACTAGCGGGGACAATGAGCAGTTCTTC. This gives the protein CATMGTSGDNEQFF.

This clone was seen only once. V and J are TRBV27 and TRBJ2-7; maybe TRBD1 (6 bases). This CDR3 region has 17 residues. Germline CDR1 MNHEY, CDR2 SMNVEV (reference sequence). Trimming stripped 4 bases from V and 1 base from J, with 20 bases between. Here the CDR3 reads CASSSPPAQGPSYEQYF. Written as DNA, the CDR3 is TGTGCCAGCAGTTCCCCCCCTGCGCAGGGGCCTTCCTACGAGCAGTACTTC.

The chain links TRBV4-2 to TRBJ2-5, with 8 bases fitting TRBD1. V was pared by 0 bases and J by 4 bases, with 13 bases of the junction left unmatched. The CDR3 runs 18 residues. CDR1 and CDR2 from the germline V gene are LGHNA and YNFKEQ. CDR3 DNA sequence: TGTGCCAGCAGCCAAGATTTATTGTGGCAGGGGGCAGGAGAGACCCAGTACTTC. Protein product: CASSQDLLWQGAGETQYF.

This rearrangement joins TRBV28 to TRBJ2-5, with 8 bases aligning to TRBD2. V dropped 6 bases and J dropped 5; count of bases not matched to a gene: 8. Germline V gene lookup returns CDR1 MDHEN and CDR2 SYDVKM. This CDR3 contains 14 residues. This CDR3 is CASSLSGSPETQYF. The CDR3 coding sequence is TGTGCCAGCAGCCTCAGCGGGAGTCCTGAGACCCAGTACTTC.

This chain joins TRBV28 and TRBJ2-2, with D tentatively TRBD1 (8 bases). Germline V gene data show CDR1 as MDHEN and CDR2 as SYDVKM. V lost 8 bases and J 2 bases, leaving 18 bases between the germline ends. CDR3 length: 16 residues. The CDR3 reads CASPGGGTGNTGELFF. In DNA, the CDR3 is TGTGCCAGCCCGGGGGGTGGGACAGGAAACACCGGGGAGCTGTTTTTT.

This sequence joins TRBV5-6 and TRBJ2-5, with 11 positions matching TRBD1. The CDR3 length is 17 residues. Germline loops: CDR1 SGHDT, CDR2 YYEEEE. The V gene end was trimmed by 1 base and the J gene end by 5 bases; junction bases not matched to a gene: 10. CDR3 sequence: CASSLNTGTGGWETQYF. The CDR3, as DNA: TGTGCCAGCAGCTTGAATACCGGGACAGGGGGTTGGGAGACCCAGTACTTC.

CDR3 protein: CSVDQGGRDEQYF. CDR3 DNA sequence: TGCAGCGTTGACCAAGGGGGACGCGACGAGCAGTACTTC. V is TRBV29-1 and J is TRBJ2-7, with TRBD1 as a possible D gene (6 bases). Germline values: CDR1 SQVTM, CDR2 ANQGSEA. Trimming took 3 bases from V and 5 from J, leaving 14 bases between them. This CDR3 has 13 residues.

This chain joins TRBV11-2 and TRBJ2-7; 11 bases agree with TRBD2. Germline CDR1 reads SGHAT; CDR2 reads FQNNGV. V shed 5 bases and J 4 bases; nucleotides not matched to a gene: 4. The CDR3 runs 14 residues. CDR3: CASSQIAGGYEQYF. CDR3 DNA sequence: TGTGCCAGCAGCCAAATAGCGGGAGGGTACGAGCAGTACTTC.

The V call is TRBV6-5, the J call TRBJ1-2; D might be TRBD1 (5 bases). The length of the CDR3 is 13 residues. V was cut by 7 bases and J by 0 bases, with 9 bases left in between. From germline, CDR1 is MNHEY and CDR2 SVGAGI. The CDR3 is CASKAGTNYGYTF. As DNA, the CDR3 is TGTGCCAGCAAAGCAGGGACTAACTATGGCTACACCTTC.

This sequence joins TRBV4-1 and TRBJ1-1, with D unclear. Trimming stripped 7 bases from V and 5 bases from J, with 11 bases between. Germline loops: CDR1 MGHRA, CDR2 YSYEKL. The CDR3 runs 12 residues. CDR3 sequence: CASKRAGTEAFF. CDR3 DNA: TGCGCCAGCAAGAGGGCGGGGACTGAAGCTTTCTTT.

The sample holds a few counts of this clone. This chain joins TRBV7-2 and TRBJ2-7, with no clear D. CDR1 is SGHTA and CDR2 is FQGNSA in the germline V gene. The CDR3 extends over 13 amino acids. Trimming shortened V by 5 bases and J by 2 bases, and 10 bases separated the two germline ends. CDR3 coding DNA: TGTGCCAGCAGCCCGATGAGCACCTACGAGCAGTACTTC. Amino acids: CASSPMSTYEQYF.

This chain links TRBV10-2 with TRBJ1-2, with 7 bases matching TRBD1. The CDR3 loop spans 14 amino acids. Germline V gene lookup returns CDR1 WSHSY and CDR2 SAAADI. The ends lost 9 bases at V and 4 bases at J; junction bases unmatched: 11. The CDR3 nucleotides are TGCGCCAGTGGACAGGATTTGGGTCTCTATGGCTACACCTTC. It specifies CASGQDLGLYGYTF.

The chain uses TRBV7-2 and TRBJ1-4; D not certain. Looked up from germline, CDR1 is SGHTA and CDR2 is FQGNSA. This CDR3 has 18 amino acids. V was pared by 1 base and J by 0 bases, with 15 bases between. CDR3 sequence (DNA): TGTGCCAGCAGCTTAGGCCGGACCGAGGGTGCAACTAATGAAAAACTGTTTTTT. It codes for CASSLGRTEGATNEKLFF.